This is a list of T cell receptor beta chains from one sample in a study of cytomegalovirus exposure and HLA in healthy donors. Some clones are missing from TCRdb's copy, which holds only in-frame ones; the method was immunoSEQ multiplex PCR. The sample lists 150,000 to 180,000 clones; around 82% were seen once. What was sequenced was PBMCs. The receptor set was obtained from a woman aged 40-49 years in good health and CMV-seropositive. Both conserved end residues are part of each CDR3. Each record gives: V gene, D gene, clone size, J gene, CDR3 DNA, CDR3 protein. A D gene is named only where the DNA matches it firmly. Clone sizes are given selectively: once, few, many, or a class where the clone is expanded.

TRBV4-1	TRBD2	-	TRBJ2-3	TGCGCCAGCAGCCAAGGGGGACTAGCGGGGGATACGCAGTATTTT	CASSQGGLAGDTQYF
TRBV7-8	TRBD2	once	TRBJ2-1	TGTGCCAGCAGCCCCTTAGCGGGGGGAGATGAGCAGTTCTTC	CASSPLAGGDEQFF
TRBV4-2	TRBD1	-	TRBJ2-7	TGTGCCAGCAGCCAAGCTCCAGGGGGCACCTACGAGCAGTACTTC	CASSQAPGGTYEQYF
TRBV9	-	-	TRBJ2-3	TGTGCCAGCAGCGTAGAGGGGTGGAAGGGAAATACGCAGTATTTT	CASSVEGWKGNTQYF
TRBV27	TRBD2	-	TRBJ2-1	TGTGCCAGCAGTTTATCCGCACTAGCGGGAATAAATGAGCAGTTCTTC	CASSLSALAGINEQFF
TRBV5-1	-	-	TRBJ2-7	TGCGCCAGCAGCTTGCGCCAAGGGGGGGCCTACGAGCAGTACTTC	CASSLRQGGAYEQYF
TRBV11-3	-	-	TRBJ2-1	TGTGCCAGCAGCTTAGACCTTGGGGGGAGGCACAATGAGCAGTTCTTC	CASSLDLGGRHNEQFF
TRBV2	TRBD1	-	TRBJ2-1	TGTGCCAGCAGTGAAGTTGGACAGGGTCGGGATGAGCAGTTCTTC	CASSEVGQGRDEQFF
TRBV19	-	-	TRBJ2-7	TGTGCCAGTAGTATTAGCTCGTGGGGGGAATACTACGAGCAGTACTTC	CASSISSWGEYYEQYF
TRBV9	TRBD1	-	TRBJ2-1	TGTGCCAGCAGCCCCCGACAGGGGGCTTACAATGAGCAGTTCTTC	CASSPRQGAYNEQFF
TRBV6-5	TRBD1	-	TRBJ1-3	TGTGCCAGCAGACGACAGGGGGCATCTGGAAACACCATATATTTT	CASRRQGASGNTIYF
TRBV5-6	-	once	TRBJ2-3	TGTGCCAGCGCCCTGACATACACAGATACGCAGTATTTT	CASALTYTDTQYF
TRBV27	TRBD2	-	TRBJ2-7	TGTGCCAGCAGTTTACGAGCGGGAGGATATGAGCAGTACTTC	CASSLRAGGYEQYF
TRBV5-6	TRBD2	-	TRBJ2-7	TGTGCCAGCAGCTTAGCTTTAGCGGGGGCCTACGAGCAGTACTTC	CASSLALAGAYEQYF
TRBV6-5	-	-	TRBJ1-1	TGTGCCAGCAGTATTCGGCGGGTGAACACTGAAGCTTTCTTT	CASSIRRVNTEAFF
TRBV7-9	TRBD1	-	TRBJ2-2	TGTGCCAGCAGCTTGGCGGGACAGGGGGCAAGCACCGGGGAGCTGTTTTTT	CASSLAGQGASTGELFF
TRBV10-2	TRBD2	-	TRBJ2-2	TGCGCCAGCAGTGGATCCGGGACTAGCGGGATTAACACCGGGGAGCTGTTTTTT	CASSGSGTSGINTGELFF
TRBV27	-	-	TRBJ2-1	TGTGCCAGCAGCTTGACAGGCCGGGTGGGCAACAATGAGCAGTTCTTC	CASSLTGRVGNNEQFF
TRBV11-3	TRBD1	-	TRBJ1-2	TGTGCCAGCAGCTCGGGACAGCTTGATGGCTACACCTTC	CASSSGQLDGYTF
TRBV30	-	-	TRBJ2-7	TGTGCCTGGAGTGTCGGCCGAATAGGGGATTACGAGCAGTACTTC	CAWSVGRIGDYEQYF
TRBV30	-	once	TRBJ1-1	TGTGCCTGGAGTCCCACAGGTCCATTTTCTGAAGCTTTCTTT	CAWSPTGPFSEAFF
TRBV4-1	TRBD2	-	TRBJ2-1	TGCGCCAGCAGCCAAGATCGGACTAGCGGAGGGTACAATGAGCAGTTCTTC	CASSQDRTSGGYNEQFF